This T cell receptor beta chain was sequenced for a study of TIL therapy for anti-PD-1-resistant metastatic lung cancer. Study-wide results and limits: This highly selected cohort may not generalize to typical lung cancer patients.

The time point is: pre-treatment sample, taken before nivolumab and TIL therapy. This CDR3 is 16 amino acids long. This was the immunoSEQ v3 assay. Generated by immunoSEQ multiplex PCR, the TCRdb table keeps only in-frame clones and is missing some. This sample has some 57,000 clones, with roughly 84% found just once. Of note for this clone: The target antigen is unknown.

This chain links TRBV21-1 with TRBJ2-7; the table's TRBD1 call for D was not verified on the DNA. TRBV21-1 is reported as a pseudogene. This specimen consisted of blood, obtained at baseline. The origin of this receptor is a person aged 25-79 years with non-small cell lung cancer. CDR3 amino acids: CASSKGARVGQVEQYF. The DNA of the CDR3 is TGTGCCAGCAGCAAAGGGGCCCGCGTGGGGCAGGTCGAGCAGTACTTC.